This T cell receptor (beta chain) came from a study of cytomegalovirus exposure and HLA in healthy donors. Whole-study findings and limits: Among the CMV-associated chains, three were confirmed in vitro as specific for CMV antigens. Rates of TCR association differed by HLA locus in a later analysis, with DRB1 highest and HLA-C lowest.

Amplification used 60 Vbeta primers and 13 Jbeta primers. Here immunoSEQ multiplex PCR was the method, and the copy in TCRdb shows in-frame clones only, minus some. The repertoire holds under 150,000 clones, with around 82% as singletons. Comments on this clone: The target antigen is unknown.

The V segment lost 5 bases and the J segment 2 bases; nucleotides outside the gene matches: 8. The germline gives CDR1 SEHNR, CDR2 FQNEAQ (reference sequence). The CDR3 loop spans 15 amino acids. The receptor comes from a woman between 40 and 50 years old in good health and CMV-seropositive. V usage is TRBV7-9 and J usage is TRBJ2-5; TRBD2 aligns across 7 bases. The sequencing sample was made of PBMCs. Here the CDR3 DNA reads TGTGCCAGCAGCCCCCCATCTAGCGGTCAAGAGACCCAGTACTTC. This translates into CASSPPSSGQETQYF.